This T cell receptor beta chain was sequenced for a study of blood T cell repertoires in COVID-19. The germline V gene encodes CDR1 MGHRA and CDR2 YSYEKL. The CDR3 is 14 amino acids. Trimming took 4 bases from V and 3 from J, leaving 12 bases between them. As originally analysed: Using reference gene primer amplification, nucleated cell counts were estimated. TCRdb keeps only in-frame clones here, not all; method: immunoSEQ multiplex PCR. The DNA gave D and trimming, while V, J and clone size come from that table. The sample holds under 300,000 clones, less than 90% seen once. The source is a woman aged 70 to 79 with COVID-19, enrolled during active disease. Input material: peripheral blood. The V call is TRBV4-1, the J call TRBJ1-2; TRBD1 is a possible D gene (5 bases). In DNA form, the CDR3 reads TGCGCCAGCAGCCCAATAACAGGAGACTATGGCTACACCTTC. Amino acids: CASSPITGDYGYTF.